The sequence of this T cell receptor (beta chain) was determined in a study of cytomegalovirus exposure and HLA in healthy donors. Remarks on this clone: Antigen: not known. The sample carries other DNA sequences with the same CDR3.

Study-level points and caveats: Rare sequences made up most TCRs, while some public TCRs were found in many donors. Clonal expansion was found to be greater in HLA-associated TCR beta chains than in equally common others in a later analysis. 164 TCR beta chains were listed as cytomegalovirus-associated. V segments that were indistinguishable, TRBV6-2 and TRBV6-3 among them, were omitted from analysis.

The primer mix had 60 Vbeta and 13 Jbeta primers. TCRdb keeps only in-frame clones here, not all; method: immunoSEQ multiplex PCR. The sample lists more than 110,000 clones, about four fifths occurring once. Germline V gene data show CDR1 as SNHLY and CDR2 as FYNNEI. V was trimmed by 8 bases and J by 0 bases, leaving 10 bases between them. This CDR3 has 13 amino acids. The origin of this receptor is a female donor in good health and CMV-seronegative. The chain recombines TRBV2 with TRBJ1-1; tentative D call: TRBD1 (5 bases). Sequencing was performed on PBMCs. The CDR3 sequence: CASGQGMNTEAFF. CDR3 DNA: TGTGCCAGCGGTCAGGGTATGAACACTGAAGCTTTCTTT.